This is a list of T cell receptor beta chains from one sample in a study of cytomegalovirus exposure and HLA in healthy donors. TCRdb's table, derived via immunoSEQ multiplex PCR, lists solely in-frame clones and lacks some. The data contain about 120,000 clones, roughly 80% of them singletons. The sample consisted of PBMCs. The receptors were gathered from a woman in her thirties or forties in good health and CMV-seropositive. Both conserved end residues are part of each CDR3. Each record gives: J gene, V gene, clone size, D gene, CDR3 DNA, CDR3 protein. A D gene is named only where the DNA matches it firmly. Size is stated for part of the rows, as once, few or many counts, or as a class when the clone is expanded.

TRBJ1-2 | TRBV6-5 | NA | NA | TGTGCCAGCACCGCAACAGGGTTCGATGGCTACACCTTC | CASTATGFDGYTF
TRBJ1-1 | TRBV2 | NA | NA | TGTGCCAGCAGTGAAACCAGGGATAACACTGAAGCTTTCTTT | CASSETRDNTEAFF
TRBJ2-3 | TRBV7-2 | NA | NA | TGTGCCAGCAGCTCCCTAGGACTCTGGAGAAGCGGCGATACGCAGTATTTT | CASSSLGLWRSGDTQYF
TRBJ2-7 | TRBV2 | once | NA | TGTGCCAGCAATCGACAGGTCTACGAGCAGTACTTC | CASNRQVYEQYF
TRBJ1-1 | TRBV7-6 | NA | NA | TGTGCCAGCAGCTTAGTTGGGGGGGGGACTGAAGCTTTCTTT | CASSLVGGGTEAFF
TRBJ2-1 | TRBV2 | NA | TRBD2 | TGTGCCAGCAGTGAATCTGGTGGGAGGGAGGCCTACAATGAGCAGTTCTTC | CASSESGGREAYNEQFF
TRBJ1-5 | TRBV10-2 | NA | NA | TGCGCCTTAAGTGGGGGGATCGATCAGCCCCAGCATTTT | CALSGGIDQPQHF
TRBJ2-3 | TRBV14 | few | TRBD2 | TGTGCCAGCAGCCGAATTCTAGCGGGAGTAACAGATACGCAGTATTTT | CASSRILAGVTDTQYF
TRBJ1-2 | TRBV19 | NA | NA | TGTGCCTCTATACCCGGCAGGGGCTATGGCTACACCTTC | CASIPGRGYGYTF
TRBJ1-4 | TRBV4-1 | once | TRBD1 | TGCGCCAGCAGCACACAGGGGAAAACCACCCTGAATGAAAAACTGTTTTTT | CASSTQGKTTLNEKLFF
TRBJ2-7 | TRBV11-2 | NA | NA | TGTGCCAGCAGCTTAAGCGGAGTCCGGTTATACGAGCAGTACTTC | CASSLSGVRLYEQYF
TRBJ1-4 | TRBV4-2 | NA | TRBD1 | TGTGCCAGCAGCCAAGATCCCGGGACAGGGTTCAGCGGCGAAAAACTGTTTTTT | CASSQDPGTGFSGEKLFF
TRBJ2-5 | TRBV30 | NA | TRBD1 | TGTGCCTGGAGGGGACAGGGGGAGACCCAGTACTTC | CAWRGQGETQYF
TRBJ1-3 | TRBV30 | NA | NA | TGTGCCTGGAGGCCCAGCTCTGGAAACACCATATATTTT | CAWRPSSGNTIYF
TRBJ2-7 | TRBV19 | NA | TRBD1 | TGTGCCAGTAGTAATCCGGGGACAGGGGGGTCCTACGAGCAGTACTTC | CASSNPGTGGSYEQYF
TRBJ1-2 | TRBV19 | NA | NA | TGTGCCAGTAGTTCCGACAGGCACCTCTATGGCTACACCTTC | CASSSDRHLYGYTF
TRBJ1-5 | TRBV19 | once | NA | TGTGCCAGTAGCGGGAACCCTAGGGAGCCCCAGCATTTT | CASSGNPREPQHF
TRBJ1-3 | TRBV30 | NA | NA | TGTGCCTGGAGTGTAGCGGAAAACACCATATATTTT | CAWSVAENTIYF
TRBJ2-1 | TRBV29-1 | NA | NA | TGCAGCGTTGAAGATCCCGGCGCTAGCTCCTACAATGAGCAGTTCTTC | CSVEDPGASSYNEQFF
TRBJ2-7 | TRBV5-1 | NA | TRBD1 | TGCGCCAGCAGCCCGGCGCAAGGGACAGGGGGCTACGAGCAGTACTTC | CASSPAQGTGGYEQYF
TRBJ1-2 | TRBV2 | NA | NA | TGTGCCAGCAGTCCACAGGGAAATCCTAACTATGGCTACACCTTC | CASSPQGNPNYGYTF
TRBJ1-2 | TRBV5-5 | NA | NA | TGTGCCAGCAGCCCACAGGGTTTACGCTATGGCTACACCTTC | CASSPQGLRYGYTF
TRBJ1-4 | TRBV7-6 | NA | NA | TGTGCCAGCAGCTCGGGGGAAAAACTGTTTTTT | CASSSGEKLFF
TRBJ2-5 | TRBV2 | NA | TRBD2 | TGTGCCACCAAGGGACTAGCGGGGGGCCAAGAGACCCAGTACTTC | CATKGLAGGQETQYF
TRBJ2-3 | TRBV7-9 | few | TRBD2 | TGTGCCAGCAGCCCCGGGACTAGCGGACCCACAGATACGCAGTATTTT | CASSPGTSGPTDTQYF
TRBJ1-2 | TRBV27 | NA | NA | TGTGCCAGCAGTTTTGTTAGAACAGGTGGCTACACCTTC | CASSFVRTGGYTF
TRBJ2-5 | TRBV9 | NA | TRBD1 | TGTGCCAGCAGCGGACAGGGTGTGGAGACCCAGTACTTC | CASSGQGVETQYF
TRBJ1-3 | TRBV19 | NA | TRBD1 | TGTGCCAGTAGTATGACAGGGACTGGAAACACCATATATTTT | CASSMTGTGNTIYF
TRBJ1-1 | TRBV5-1 | once | NA | TGCGCCAGCAGCTTGGACGGGGGGGACACTGAAGCTTTCTTT | CASSLDGGDTEAFF
TRBJ2-6 | TRBV21-1 | NA | NA | TGTGCCAGCAGCCAAAGCAGGGGCTCCTCCTCTGGGGCCAACGTCCTGACTTTC | CASSQSRGSSSGANVLTF
TRBJ2-2 | TRBV6-1 | few | TRBD1 | TGTGCCAGTCGGACAGGAGACAACACCGGGGAGCTGTTTTTT | CASRTGDNTGELFF
TRBJ2-7 | TRBV2 | NA | TRBD1 | TGTGCCAGCAGGGGGGGAAGGACAGGGGGAAGCTACGAGCAGTACTTC | CASRGGRTGGSYEQYF
TRBJ1-6 | TRBV4-1 | NA | TRBD1 | TGCGCCAGCAGCCAAATAACAGGGGGCAACTCCTATAATTCACCCCTCCACTTT | CASSQITGGNSYNSPLHF
TRBJ1-3 | TRBV5-5 | few | NA | TGTGCCAGCAGTCTAATGAGGACAGCCCCTAGCTCTGGAAACACCATATATTTT | CASSLMRTAPSSGNTIYF
TRBJ1-2 | TRBV18 | NA | NA | TGTGCCAGCTCACCTGACTTAACGAGAGGCTACACCTTC | CASSPDLTRGYTF
TRBJ2-7 | TRBV6-5 | NA | NA | TGTGCCAGCAGTTCAAGCAACGAGCAGTACTTC | CASSSSNEQYF
TRBJ2-6 | TRBV30 | NA | TRBD1 | TGTGCCTGGAGAGGACAGGGCCCAGCTGGGGCCAACGTCCTGACTTTC | CAWRGQGPAGANVLTF
TRBJ2-1 | TRBV10-3 | NA | TRBD1 | TGTGCCATCAGTGAAAGCTTGACAGGGAACAATGAGCAGTTCTTC | CAISESLTGNNEQFF
TRBJ1-2 | TRBV7-9 | few | TRBD1 | TGTGCCAGCAGCCCCGAGGGGGCGAGCTATGGCTACACCTTC | CASSPEGASYGYTF
TRBJ2-3 | TRBV5-1 | once | NA | TGCGCCAGCAGCTCTAACAGTGGCGGGGGCACAGATACGCAGTATTTT | CASSSNSGGGTDTQYF
TRBJ2-2 | TRBV7-2 | once | TRBD2 | TGTGCCAGCAGCTTAAGTGCCGAGCGGGGGGGCCGCGGGGAGCTGTTTTTT | CASSLSAERGGRGELFF
TRBJ2-7 | TRBV7-9 | NA | TRBD2 | TGTGCCAGCAGCCCGAGCGGGACCTACGAGCAGTACTTC | CASSPSGTYEQYF
TRBJ2-3 | TRBV20-1 | NA | NA | TGCAGTGGCGGCAGGGAAGATACGCAGTATTTT | CSGGREDTQYF
TRBJ2-5 | TRBV5-4 | NA | NA | TGTGCCAGCAGCTTGGGGCCAGGGCCGTACCAAGAGACCCAGTACTTC | CASSLGPGPYQETQYF
TRBJ2-1 | TRBV5-1 | NA | TRBD1 | TGCGCCAGCAGCACAGGACAGGTTGGAAATGAGCAGTTCTTC | CASSTGQVGNEQFF
TRBJ2-6 | TRBV18 | NA | NA | TGTGCCAGCTCACGAGCGGGTTCGGGTCTTGCGGGGGCCAACGTCCTGACTTTC | CASSRAGSGLAGANVLTF
TRBJ1-1 | TRBV5-6 | few | NA | TGTGCCAGCAGCTTGGTGGGGAGGTCCCTTGAAGCTTTCTTT | CASSLVGRSLEAFF
TRBJ1-2 | TRBV6-1 | NA | TRBD1 | TGTGCCAGACACACACAGGGGACCCGCCCTGGCTACACCTTC | CARHTQGTRPGYTF